The rows below give T cell receptor beta chains drawn from one sample of a study of T cells in Graves' hyperthyroidism and ophthalmopathy. TCRdb re-called the multiplex PCR reads through MiXCR, storing one row per CDR3 protein. In the table there are roughly 500,000 distinct CDR3 sequences, roughly 46% of which are singletons. Material for sequencing was peripheral blood or thyroid tissue (not recorded which). These receptors all come from an adult woman with Graves' disease, either hyperthyroidism or ophthalmopathy (not recorded which). The CDR3 runs from the conserved cysteine through the conserved F or W. The D gene is left open where the match is weak. Where a row states a size, it is once, few, many or the class of an expanded clone; other rows omit it.

v_gene: TRBV10-3
j_gene: TRBJ2-7
d_gene: TRBD2
len: 13
abundance: few
CDR3aa: CATGLAGANEQYF
CDR3nt: TGTGCCACCGGACTAGCGGGAGCTAACGAGCAGTACTTC

v_gene: TRBV30
j_gene: TRBJ2-5
d_gene: TRBD2
len: 14
abundance: few
CDR3aa: CASSQGLTQETQYF
CDR3nt: TGTGCCTCCTCCCAGGGACTAACCCAAGAGACCCAGTACTTC

v_gene: TRBV3-1
j_gene: TRBJ1-2
d_gene: .
len: 15
abundance: .
CDR3aa: CASSQRGPANYGYTF
CDR3nt: TGTGCCAGCAGCCAAAGGGGACCAGCTAACTATGGCTACACCTTC

v_gene: TRBV5-1
j_gene: TRBJ2-7
d_gene: TRBD1
len: 15
abundance: many
CDR3aa: CASSGGETGAEEQYF
CDR3nt: TGCGCCAGCAGCGGAGGAGAGACAGGGGCTGAGGAGCAGTACTTC

v_gene: TRBV2
j_gene: TRBJ1-1
d_gene: TRBD1
len: 16
abundance: many
CDR3aa: CASSVGQGAENTEAFF
CDR3nt: TGTGCCAGCAGTGTTGGGCAGGGGGCAGAGAACACTGAAGCTTTCTTT

v_gene: TRBV29-1
j_gene: TRBJ2-2
d_gene: .
len: 14
abundance: many
CDR3aa: CSVPSTGRDGELFF
CDR3nt: TGCAGCGTGCCCTCGACAGGTCGGGACGGGGAGCTGTTTTTT

v_gene: TRBV10-3
j_gene: TRBJ2-7
d_gene: .
len: 11
abundance: .
CDR3aa: CAISASSKQYF
CDR3nt: TGTGCCATCAGTGCTAGTAGTAAGCAGTACTTC

v_gene: TRBV12-3/TRBV12-4
j_gene: TRBJ2-2
d_gene: .
len: 15
abundance: few
CDR3aa: CASSYSTGYTGELFF
CDR3nt: TGTGCCAGCAGTTACTCGACAGGTTACACCGGGGAGCTGTTTTTT

v_gene: TRBV13
j_gene: TRBJ1-1
d_gene: TRBD1
len: 13
abundance: .
CDR3aa: CASSVGTGSEAFF
CDR3nt: TGTGCCAGCAGCGTCGGGACAGGGTCTGAAGCTTTCTTT

v_gene: TRBV4-3
j_gene: TRBJ1-6
d_gene: .
len: 14
abundance: .
CDR3aa: CASGQENQNSPLHF
CDR3nt: TGCGCCAGCGGCCAAGAGAACCAAAATTCACCCCTCCACTTT

v_gene: TRBV20-1
j_gene: TRBJ2-5
d_gene: TRBD1
len: 14
abundance: many
CDR3aa: CSAHRQGLRETQYF
CDR3nt: TGCAGTGCTCATAGACAGGGCTTGAGGGAGACCCAGTACTTC

v_gene: TRBV5-1
j_gene: TRBJ2-5
d_gene: .
len: 14
abundance: many
CDR3aa: CASTAADSQETQYF
CDR3nt: TGCGCCAGCACCGCGGCGGATTCCCAAGAGACCCAGTACTTC

v_gene: TRBV20-1
j_gene: TRBJ2-7
d_gene: TRBD2
len: 13
abundance: .
CDR3aa: CSYPWRECDEQYF
CDR3nt: TGCAGTTACCCCTGGCGGGAGTGTGACGAGCAGTACTTC

v_gene: TRBV10-2
j_gene: TRBJ2-7
d_gene: .
len: 15
abundance: many
CDR3aa: CASNPTGTLSYEQYF
CDR3nt: TGCGCCAGCAACCCAACTGGGACTCTTTCCTACGAGCAGTACTTC

v_gene: TRBV6-4
j_gene: TRBJ1-1
d_gene: .
len: 14
abundance: many
CDR3aa: CASSAGHENTEAFF
CDR3nt: TGTGCCAGCAGCGCGGGACACGAGAACACTGAAGCTTTCTTT

v_gene: TRBV7-7
j_gene: TRBJ2-2
d_gene: TRBD2
len: 13
abundance: many
CDR3aa: CASSRGGPGELFF
CDR3nt: TGTGCTAGCAGCCGGGGGGGGCCCGGGGAGCTGTTTTTT

v_gene: TRBV7-9
j_gene: TRBJ2-1
d_gene: .
len: 15
abundance: .
CDR3aa: CASSLESPLYNEQFF
CDR3nt: TGTGCCAGCAGCTTAGAAAGCCCCCTATACAATGAGCAGTTCTTC

v_gene: TRBV20-1
j_gene: TRBJ2-5
d_gene: .
len: 13
abundance: many
CDR3aa: CSASPGTQETQYF
CDR3nt: TGCAGTGCTAGCCCCGGGACCCAAGAGACCCAGTACTTC

v_gene: TRBV11-2
j_gene: TRBJ1-4
d_gene: .
len: 14
abundance: .
CDR3aa: CASSRPGRGAKLFF
CDR3nt: TGTGCCAGCAGCCGGCCGGGGAGGGGGGCGAAACTGTTTTTT

v_gene: TRBV5-1
j_gene: TRBJ1-2
d_gene: TRBD1
len: 15
abundance: .
CDR3aa: CASSTGTGTYYGYTF
CDR3nt: TGCGCCAGCAGCACCGGGACAGGGACCTACTATGGCTACACCTTC

v_gene: TRBV29-1
j_gene: TRBJ2-7
d_gene: TRBD2
len: 13
abundance: once
CDR3aa: CSILLAGTYEQYF
CDR3nt: TGCAGCATTTTACTAGCGGGTACCTACGAGCAGTACTTC

v_gene: TRBV19
j_gene: TRBJ1-1
d_gene: .
len: 16
abundance: many
CDR3aa: CASSYKGARKNTEAFF
CDR3nt: TGTGCCAGTAGCTATAAAGGGGCGCGGAAGAACACTGAAGCTTTCTTT

v_gene: TRBV28
j_gene: TRBJ2-5
d_gene: TRBD2
len: 12
abundance: many
CDR3aa: CASRRESETQYF
CDR3nt: TGTGCCAGTCGGCGGGAGTCGGAGACCCAGTACTTC

v_gene: TRBV5-1
j_gene: TRBJ2-5
d_gene: TRBD1
len: 15
abundance: .
CDR3aa: CASERQGSPQETQYF
CDR3nt: TGCGCCAGCGAAAGACAGGGGAGCCCTCAAGAGACCCAGTACTTC

v_gene: TRBV29-1
j_gene: TRBJ1-2
d_gene: .
len: 15
abundance: .
CDR3aa: CSVEGQPGGVDGYTF
CDR3nt: TGCAGCGTTGAAGGGCAACCGGGAGGGGTGGATGGCTACACCTTC

v_gene: TRBV4-1
j_gene: TRBJ2-7
d_gene: .
len: 16
abundance: many
CDR3aa: CASSPPWGTGTREQYF
CDR3nt: TGCGCCAGCAGCCCCCCATGGGGTACAGGGACACGCGAGCAGTACTTC

v_gene: TRBV11-1
j_gene: TRBJ2-7
d_gene: TRBD2
len: 16
abundance: .
CDR3aa: CASSAKKSGRIREQYF
CDR3nt: TGTGCCAGCAGTGCTAAGAAGAGCGGGAGGATTCGCGAGCAGTACTTC

v_gene: TRBV20-1
j_gene: TRBJ1-1
d_gene: .
len: 11
abundance: .
CDR3aa: CSAPANTEAFF
CDR3nt: TGCAGCGCCCCGGCGAACACTGAAGCTTTCTTT